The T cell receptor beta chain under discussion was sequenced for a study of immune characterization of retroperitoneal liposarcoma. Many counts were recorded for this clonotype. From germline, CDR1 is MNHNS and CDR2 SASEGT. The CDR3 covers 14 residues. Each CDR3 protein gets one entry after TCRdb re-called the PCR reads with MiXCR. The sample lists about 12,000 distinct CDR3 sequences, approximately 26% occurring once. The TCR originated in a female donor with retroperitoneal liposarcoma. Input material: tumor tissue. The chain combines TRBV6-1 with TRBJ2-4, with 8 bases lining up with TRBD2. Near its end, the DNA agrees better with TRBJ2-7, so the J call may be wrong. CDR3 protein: CASSLDPGGYEQYF. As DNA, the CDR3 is TGTGCCAGCAGCTTGGACCCGGGAGGGTACGAGCAGTACTTC.